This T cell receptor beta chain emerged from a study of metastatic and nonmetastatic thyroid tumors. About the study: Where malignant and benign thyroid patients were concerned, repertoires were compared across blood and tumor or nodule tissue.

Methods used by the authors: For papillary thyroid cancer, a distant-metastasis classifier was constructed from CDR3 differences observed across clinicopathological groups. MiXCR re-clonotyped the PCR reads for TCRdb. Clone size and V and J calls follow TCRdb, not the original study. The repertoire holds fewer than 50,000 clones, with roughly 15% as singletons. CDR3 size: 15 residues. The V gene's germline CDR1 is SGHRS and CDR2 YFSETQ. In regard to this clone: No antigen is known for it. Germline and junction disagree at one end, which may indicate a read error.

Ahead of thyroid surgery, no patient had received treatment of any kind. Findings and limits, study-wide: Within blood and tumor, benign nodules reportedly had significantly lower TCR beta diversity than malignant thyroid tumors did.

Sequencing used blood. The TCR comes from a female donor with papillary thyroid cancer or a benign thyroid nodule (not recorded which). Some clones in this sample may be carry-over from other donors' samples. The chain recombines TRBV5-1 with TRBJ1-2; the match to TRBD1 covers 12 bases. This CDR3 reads CVSSSGQGAGYGYTF. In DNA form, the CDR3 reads TGCGTCAGCAGCTCGGGACAGGGGGCTGGCTATGGCTACACCTTC.